This T cell receptor (beta chain) derives from a study of blood T cell repertoires in COVID-19. Study-level information: Acute and convalescent COVID-19 samples came from the United States, Italy and Spain. Sources were T cells, B-cell-depleted T cells, or PBMCs; the material itself was cDNA or gDNA.

Original processing notes: Amplification of reference gene primers was used by the study to estimate nucleated cell counts. The data were produced by immunoSEQ multiplex PCR, yet TCRdb's version contains in-frame clones alone and is incomplete. The DNA was the basis for D and trimming; V, J and clone size are from that table. This table holds 250,000 to 350,000 clones, about 83% found once. The receptor comes from a woman aged 45-65 years with acute or convalescent COVID-19. The sequencing input was peripheral blood.

The CDR3 coding sequence is TGTGCCAGCAGAACCCCGGGAGGTGGAGAGACCCAGTACTTC. Translated: CASRTPGGGETQYF. The chain carries TRBV6-5 and TRBJ2-5; 7 bases match TRBD2. V shed 6 bases and J 4 bases; nucleotides not matched to a gene: 8. This CDR3 is built from 14 residues. Germline CDR1 and CDR2: MNHEY and SVGAGI.